Below, one T cell receptor beta chain is given with its context. The antigen remains unidentified. These data belong to a study of cytomegalovirus exposure and HLA in healthy donors. Trimming shortened V by 0 bases and J by 4 bases, and 7 bases separated the two germline ends. Germline V gene lookup returns CDR1 SGHRS and CDR2 YFSETQ. The CDR3 is made up of 13 amino acids. Study observations and caveats: Highly shared variants forming one cluster were likely a sequencing artifact. HLA-A and HLA-B allele assignments for most subjects were reportedly predicted accurately using TCR beta sequences. A later analysis linked a missense DCLRE1C variant to TCR beta V- and J-gene trimming. The study carried out a later analysis of TCR beta sequences. It associated some 17,000 of them with specific HLA alleles at a false discovery rate of 0.05.

The PCR made use of 60 Vbeta and 13 Jbeta primers. Only in-frame clones appear in the TCRdb table, and some are missing; sequencing was by immunoSEQ multiplex PCR. The sample carries roughly 89,000 clones, approximately 60% recorded once. The source of this sequence is a woman in her 50s in good health and CMV-seropositive. Sample: PBMCs. The rearrangement joins TRBV5-1 to TRBJ1-1; no reliable D call. The CDR3 coding sequence is TGCGCCAGCAGCTTGGGAGGGTTCACTGAAGCTTTCTTT. The encoded protein is CASSLGGFTEAFF.